These 31 T cell receptor beta chains were sequenced from one sample in a study of cytomegalovirus exposure and HLA in healthy donors. The PCR was carried out with 60 Vbeta primers and 13 Jbeta primers. Only in-frame clones appear in the TCRdb table, and some are missing; sequencing was by immunoSEQ multiplex PCR. The sample includes 100,000 to 150,000 clones, roughly 79% of them seen just once. What was sequenced was PBMCs. The receptors shown here come from a woman aged 40 to 49 in good health and CMV-seronegative.

V usage is TRBV5-6 and J usage is TRBJ2-1; 8 nucleotides agree with TRBD1. CDR1 SGHDT and CDR2 YYEEEE come from the germline V gene. Unmatched junction bases numbered 2, after V lost 3 bases and J lost 3 bases. This CDR3 comprises 14 residues. The CDR3 coding sequence is TGTGCCAGCAGCTGGACAGGGCTCTACAATGAGCAGTTCTTC. Residues: CASSWTGLYNEQFF.

The rearrangement links TRBV20-1 to TRBJ2-3, with a possible D match to TRBD2 (5 bases). The V end lost 5 bases, the J end lost 10 bases, and 10 bases lay between the germline ends. Per the germline V gene, CDR1 is DFQATT and CDR2 is SNEGSKA (reference sequence). The CDR3 has 10 amino acids. CDR3 in amino acids: CSAQLEPQYF. As DNA, the CDR3 is TGCAGTGCTCAACTAGAACCGCAGTATTTT.

The chain joins TRBV6-1 to TRBJ1-6, with TRBD1 matching 7 bases. CDR1 and CDR2 from the germline V gene are MNHNS and SASEGT. CDR3 length: 14 residues. V lost 7 bases, J lost 9 bases, and 9 bases stayed unmatched. CDR3 sequence: CASTPVGGVSPLHF. CDR3 DNA sequence: TGTGCCAGCACCCCTGTAGGGGGCGTTTCACCCCTCCACTTT.

The chain links TRBV4-2 to TRBJ1-1; no clear D. The germline gives CDR1 LGHNA, CDR2 YNFKEQ. With 1 base removed from V and 0 bases from J, the gap between germline ends came to 9 bases. The CDR3 totals 15 residues. The CDR3 DNA sequence: TGTGCCAGCAGCCAAGGAGGGAGAATGAACACTGAAGCTTTCTTT. Translation gives CASSQGGRMNTEAFF.

The gene calls are TRBV5-3 and TRBJ2-7, with 10 bases identical to TRBD1. TRBV5-3 is an ORF, and what it does is uncertain. CDR3 size: 17 residues. J gave up 1 base and V 0 bases, and 7 bases lay outside the gene matches. The CDR3 bases are TGTGCCAGAAGCTTGGCCGTGGGACAGGGGTTGTCCTACGAGCAGTACTTC. Its protein product is CARSLAVGQGLSYEQYF.

The genes are TRBV10-3 and TRBJ1-2; 7 bases are a match to TRBD1. V shed 4 bases and J 7 bases; nucleotides not matched to a gene: 6. The CDR3 length is 13 residues. Germline V lookup: CDR1 ENHRY, CDR2 SYGVKD. The CDR3 coding sequence is TGTGCCATCAGTGTAGAACAGGGGATTGGCTACACCTTC. It is translated as CAISVEQGIGYTF.

The chain couples TRBV21-1 to TRBJ2-7; the table's D call, TRBD2, was not checked against the DNA. TRBV21-1 is an annotated pseudogene. CDR3 length equals 18 residues. CDR3: CASSNAGLARGSSYEQYF. CDR3 nucleotides: TGTGCCAGCAGCAACGCGGGGCTAGCGAGAGGGAGTTCCTACGAGCAGTACTTC.

The rearrangement uses TRBV6-6 and TRBJ2-5; D is perhaps TRBD2 (6 bases). The CDR3 covers 15 residues. The V end lost 2 bases, the J end lost 4 bases, and 14 bases lay between the germline ends. Germline assignment: CDR1 MNHNY and CDR2 SVGAGI (reference sequence). The CDR3 nucleotides read TGTGCCAGCAGTTACGGGGGAGGCAATACAGAGACCCAGTACTTC. Amino acids: CASSYGGGNTETQYF.

The CDR3 nucleotides are TGTGCCAGCAGCCCCTTAGCGGTGACCTACGAGCAGTACTTC. This sequence encodes CASSPLAVTYEQYF. J is TRBJ2-7 and V is TRBV7-2, with D maybe TRBD2 (6 bases). The CDR3 totals 14 residues. V was trimmed by 5 bases and J by 2 bases, leaving 13 bases between them. The germline V gene encodes CDR1 SGHTA and CDR2 FQGNSA.

The chain couples TRBV10-3 to TRBJ2-7; possible D gene TRBD2, 6 bases. CDR1 ENHRY and CDR2 SYGVKD come from the germline V gene. The CDR3 extends over 14 amino acids. With 0 bases removed from V and 6 bases from J, the gap between germline ends came to 12 bases. DNA of the CDR3: TGTGCCATCAGTGAGTCGGACGCGGGGCGCGAGCAGTACTTC. Its translation: CAISESDAGREQYF.

The chain combines TRBV6-5 with TRBJ1-1, with D tentatively TRBD1 (6 bases). Trimming took 7 bases from V and 1 from J, leaving 13 bases between them. There are 14 residues in the CDR3. The germline V gene encodes CDR1 MNHEY and CDR2 SVGAGI. CDR3 protein: CASKGGPGNTEAFF. The CDR3 DNA reads TGTGCCAGCAAGGGGGGGCCGGGGAACACTGAAGCTTTCTTT.

The chain recombines TRBV9 with TRBJ2-5, with 7 bases fitting TRBD1. The CDR3 has 15 residues. V was clipped by 3 bases and J by 5 bases; unmatched bases: 10. Germline V gives CDR1 SGDLS, CDR2 YYNGEE. CDR3 coding DNA: TGTGCCAGCAGCGAGGGGGCAGGGATTGTCGAGACCCAGTACTTC. Its translation is CASSEGAGIVETQYF.

The chain employs TRBV18 and TRBJ1-4; TRBD1 aligns across 7 bases. Germline trimming cut 1 base from V and 0 bases from J; bases unmatched to any gene: 2. This CDR3 region has 16 residues. CDR1 is KGHSH, CDR2 LQKENI, per germline. CDR3 in DNA: TGTGCCAGCTCACCACAGGGGGCCCCAACTAATGAAAAACTGTTTTTT. Translating gives CASSPQGAPTNEKLFF.

This sequence joins TRBV15 and TRBJ1-3; D may be TRBD1 (6 bases). The V end was cut by 2 bases, the J end by 0 bases, with 20 bases between. This CDR3 has 19 amino acids. CDR1 LNHNV and CDR2 YYDKDF come from the germline V gene (reference sequence). CDR3 nucleotide sequence: TGTGCCACCAGCAGAACCAACCCCGGTAAACAGGGCTCTGGAAACACCATATATTTT. Translated, it gives CATSRTNPGKQGSGNTIYF.

This sequence joins TRBV21-1 and TRBJ1-5. TRBV21-1 is recorded as a pseudogene. The CDR3 length is 16 residues. The chain's CDR3 is CASSKVARLGIQPQHF. For the CDR3, the DNA is TGTGCCAGCAGCAAGGTGGCGCGGTTAGGAATTCAGCCCCAGCATTTT.

The chain is built from TRBV5-1 and TRBJ1-3, with 9 positions matching TRBD1. Germline CDR1 reads SGHRS; CDR2 reads YFSETQ. The CDR3 has 17 amino acids. Trimming removed 0 bases from V and 1 base from J; junction bases left unmatched: 5. The CDR3 DNA reads as TGCGCCAGCAGCTTGGAGCTACAGGGGGCATCTGGAAACACCATATATTTT. Amino acid sequence: CASSLELQGASGNTIYF.

V usage is TRBV9 and J usage is TRBJ2-1, with 15 bases aligning to TRBD2. The junction had 5 bases not matched to a gene; V was cut back by 0 bases and J by 4 bases. There are 18 residues in the CDR3. Germline lookup yields CDR1 SGDLS and CDR2 YYNGEE. In DNA form, the CDR3 reads TGTGCCAGCAGCGTAGGCAGGACTAGCGGGGGGGTATACAATGAGCAGTTCTTC. It encodes CASSVGRTSGGVYNEQFF.

This clone was detected only a few times. This rearrangement joins TRBV5-1 to TRBJ2-2; possibly TRBD2 for D (6 bases). From germline, CDR1 is SGHRS and CDR2 YFSETQ. This CDR3 has 15 residues. Trimming removed 1 base at V and 3 bases at J, with 10 bases between. The DNA of the CDR3 is TGCGCCAGCAGCTTGCCTAGCGACGACACCGGGGAGCTGTTTTTT. It specifies CASSLPSDDTGELFF.

The V call is TRBV4-2, the J call TRBJ1-2; TRBD1 might be the D (5 bases). Germline V gene lookup returns CDR1 LGHNA and CDR2 YNFKEQ. The CDR3 runs 16 residues. The V end lost 4 bases, the J end lost 0 bases, and 15 bases lay between the germline ends. CDR3 loop: CASSRMETEANYGYTF. The CDR3 nucleotides read TGTGCCAGCAGCCGCATGGAGACAGAGGCTAACTATGGCTACACCTTC.

The V and J genes are TRBV6-5 and TRBJ1-5; 9 bases match TRBD1. Germline V gene lookup returns CDR1 MNHEY and CDR2 SVGAGI. The CDR3 is 14 residues long. With 6 bases clipped from V and 7 bases from J, the junction kept 7 bases outside the gene matches. The CDR3 spells CASSRNRGHQPQHF. Written as DNA, the CDR3 is TGTGCCAGCAGCCGTAACAGGGGGCACCAGCCCCAGCATTTT.

The chain links TRBV6-1 to TRBJ2-5, with 9 positions matching TRBD2. The J call may be incorrect, as the DNA end agrees better with TRBJ2-7. CDR3 length: 15 amino acids. Germline values: CDR1 MNHNS, CDR2 SASEGT. The CDR3 bases are TGTGCCAGCAGGGACCTAGCGGGGAGCTCCTACGAGCAGTACTTC. It is translated as CASRDLAGSSYEQYF.

This chain's CDR3 is CASSVEGQGNNEQFF. Here the CDR3 DNA reads TGTGCCAGCAGCGTAGAGGGACAGGGGAACAATGAGCAGTTCTTC. The chain joins TRBV9 to TRBJ2-1; TRBD1 aligns across 10 bases. This CDR3 region has 15 residues. Germline V gene sequence: CDR1 SGDLS, CDR2 YYNGEE. V gave up 0 bases and J gave up 5 bases; unmatched junction bases: 2. The whole variable domain, remainder taken from reference TRBV9 and TRBJ2-1, is DSGVTQTPKHLITATGQRVTLRCSPRSGDLSVYWYQQSLDQGLQFLIQYYNGEERAKGNILERFSAQQFPDLHSELNLSSLELGDSALYFCASSVEGQGNNEQFFGPGTRLTVL.

On this clone itself: The junction and the germline gene differ at one end; a read error may be behind it. V gene TRBV30 combines with J gene TRBJ2-4; perhaps TRBD1 as D (6 bases). Germline V CDR1 and CDR2: GTSNPN, SVGIG (reference sequence). The CDR3 sequence is 14 residues long. CDR3 nucleotides: TGTGCCTGGAGTGCCCTACAGGGTGTAAACAGTCAGTACTTC. Its protein product is CAWSALQGVNSQYF.

The chain carries TRBV28 and TRBJ1-4, with D possibly matching TRBD1 (6 bases). The CDR3 extends over 18 amino acids. V was trimmed by 2 bases and J by 0 bases, leaving 16 bases between them. Germline V lookup: CDR1 MDHEN, CDR2 SYDVKM. CDR3 DNA: TGTGCCAGCAGTTTAAGCGGGGGGGGCTTTGCAACTAATGAAAAACTGTTTTTT. Protein sequence: CASSLSGGGFATNEKLFF.

This sequence joins TRBV5-5 and TRBJ2-2; D not certain. This CDR3 contains 13 residues. Germline CDR1 reads SGHKS; CDR2 reads YYEKEE (reference sequence). V shed 0 bases and J shed 2 bases, with 2 bases lying between them. The CDR3 region is CASSLANTGELFF. The CDR3 DNA is TGTGCCAGCAGCTTGGCAAACACCGGGGAGCTGTTTTTT. Full variable domain (rest looked up from reference TRBV5-5 and TRBJ2-2): DAGVTQSPTHLIKTRGQQVTLRCSPISGHKSVSWYQQVLGQGPQFIFQYYEKEERGRGNFPDRFSARQFPNYSSELNVNALLLGDSALYLCASSLANTGELFFGEGSRLTVL.

The chain uses TRBV28 and TRBJ2-5; TRBD2 matches at 8 bases. The V and J ends lost 2 bases and 2 bases, in that order; junction bases with no gene match: 13. The CDR3 has 18 residues. Germline V CDR1 and CDR2: MDHEN, SYDVKM. CDR3 sequence reads: CASSLSLGTRTLQETQYF. The CDR3 DNA follows: TGTGCCAGCAGTTTAAGTCTGGGGACTAGGACTCTGCAAGAGACCCAGTACTTC. The full variable domain, with the rest looked up from reference TRBV28 and TRBJ2-5, is DVKVTQSSRYLVKRTGEKVFLECVQDMDHENMFWYRQDPGLGLRLIYFSYDVKMKEKGDIPEGYSVSREKKERFSLILESASTNQTSMYLCASSLSLGTRTLQETQYFGPGTRLLVL.

The chain links TRBV2 to TRBJ1-3; D not certain. The CDR3 is made up of 16 amino acids. The germline V gene has CDR1 SNHLY and CDR2 FYNNEI. V dropped 0 bases and J dropped 6 bases, with 15 bases sitting between them. The CDR3 loop is CASSEALGQFLNTIYF. The CDR3 DNA reads TGTGCCAGCAGTGAAGCGCTTGGGCAGTTCTTAAACACCATATATTTT.

The chain recombines TRBV19 with TRBJ2-1; weak D call: TRBD1 (6 bases). Trimming removed 6 bases at V and 0 bases at J, with 12 bases between. The CDR3 totals 15 residues. Germline V gives CDR1 LNHDA, CDR2 SQIVND (reference sequence). The CDR3 DNA reads as TGTGCCAGTAGGATGGACAGAAGCTCCTACAATGAGCAGTTCTTC. Its protein is CASRMDRSSYNEQFF. The complete variable domain, with remaining parts taken from reference TRBV19 and TRBJ2-1, reads DGGITQSPKYLFRKEGQNVTLSCEQNLNHDAMYWYRQDPGQGLRLIYYSQIVNDFQKGDIAEGYSVSREKKESFPLTVTSAQKNPTAFYLCASRMDRSSYNEQFFGPGTRLTVL.

This clone was observed a handful of times. The chain recombines TRBV10-1 with TRBJ2-7; TRBD2 agrees at 13 bases. CDR1 is WNHNN, CDR2 SYGVQD, per germline (reference sequence). The junction had 6 bases not matched to a gene; V was cut back by 4 bases and J by 6 bases. The CDR3 spans 15 residues. CDR3 nucleotide sequence: TGCGCCAGCAGTGGGACTAGCGGGAGTTCATCCGAGCAGTACTTC. Its protein is CASSGTSGSSSEQYF.

The J gene is TRBJ2-1, the V gene TRBV5-1; 7 bases match TRBD1. Germline V CDR1 and CDR2: SGHRS, YFSETQ. Losses at the gene ends were 4 bases for V and 7 bases for J; bases not matched to a gene: 11. This CDR3 is 15 amino acids long. Here the CDR3 reads CASSIPVTGDNEQFF. DNA of the CDR3: TGCGCCAGCAGCATTCCCGTTACAGGGGATAATGAGCAGTTCTTC.

In this sample, this clone turned up a few times. The chain employs TRBV11-1 and TRBJ2-3; 9 nucleotides align to TRBD2. Trimming cost V 3 bases and J 0 bases; bases outside gene matches: 7. Germline V gene lookup returns CDR1 SGHAT and CDR2 FQDESV (reference sequence). This CDR3 has 17 amino acids. In DNA, the CDR3 is TGTGCCAGCAGCTTCTTTAGCGGGGGTGCTAGCACAGATACGCAGTATTTT. Translated, it gives CASSFFSGGASTDTQYF.